A single sample is the source of the 17 T cell receptor beta chains below, sequenced in a study of cytomegalovirus exposure and HLA in healthy donors. It was with 60 Vbeta and 13 Jbeta primers that the PCR ran. Produced via immunoSEQ multiplex PCR; TCRdb's table is partial and in-frame only. Of 200,000 or so clones listed, approximately 84% are singletons. Material: PBMCs. The origin of the receptors is a boy younger than 18 in good health and CMV-seronegative.

This clone was counted a single time. The chain combines TRBV15 with TRBJ2-5, with D possibly matching TRBD1 (6 bases). Germline loops: CDR1 LNHNV, CDR2 YYDKDF (reference sequence). V was cut by 1 base and J by 2 bases, with 8 bases left in between. CDR3 length: 14 amino acids. For the CDR3, the DNA is TGTGCCACCAGCAGAGGGGGGACACAAGAGACCCAGTACTTC. This gives the protein CATSRGGTQETQYF.

The chain is built from TRBV28 and TRBJ2-7, with a weak D call TRBD2 (5 bases). Germline CDR1 and CDR2: MDHEN and SYDVKM. V shed 2 bases and J shed 4 bases, with 12 bases lying between them. The CDR3 sequence is 14 residues long. CDR3 protein: CASSLPAAIYEQYF. The CDR3 DNA sequence: TGTGCCAGCAGTTTACCAGCGGCAATATACGAGCAGTACTTC.

CDR3 sequence (DNA): TGTGCCAGCAGTGAAGCGTGGGCGATAACCTACGAGCAGTACTTC. Encoded protein: CASSEAWAITYEQYF. V is TRBV2 and J is TRBJ2-7; D gene unclear. CDR1 is SNHLY and CDR2 is FYNNEI in the germline V gene. Trimming removed 0 bases from V and 2 bases from J, with 11 bases in between. The length of the CDR3 is 15 residues.

This clone was detected only a few times. The chain carries TRBV21-1 and TRBJ2-7; the table's D call of TRBD1 was not tested on the DNA. TRBV21-1 is recorded as a pseudogene. The CDR3 has 10 residues. DNA for the CDR3: TGTGCCAGGGGACAGTACGAGCAGTACTTC. Its protein is CARGQYEQYF.

The CDR3 nucleotides are TGTGCCAGCAGCTTAGGACAGATCATGAACACTGAAGCTTTCTTT. This codes for CASSLGQIMNTEAFF. The gene calls are TRBV7-2 and TRBJ1-1, with D perhaps matching TRBD1 (5 bases). V lost 1 base to trimming and J lost 0 bases, with 9 bases between them. This CDR3 contains 15 residues. From germline, CDR1 is SGHTA and CDR2 FQGNSA.

The chain recombines TRBV18 with TRBJ2-3, with D possibly matching TRBD1 (6 bases). The V gene lost 3 bases and the J gene lost 3 bases, with 16 bases spanning the gap. Germline CDR1 KGHSH, CDR2 LQKENI. The CDR3 is 16 residues long. The CDR3 nucleotides are TGTGCCAGCTCACCCAACGACAGGTCGGGGACAGATACGCAGTATTTT. Translating gives CASSPNDRSGTDTQYF.

The chain uses TRBV6-5 and TRBJ1-6; D gene unclear. The ends were cut back, 2 bases at V and 7 bases at J, with 6 bases in the middle. CDR1 and CDR2 (germline): MNHEY, SVGAGI. The CDR3 is 13 residues long. CDR3 residues: CASSYDGNSPLHF. CDR3 bases: TGTGCCAGCAGTTACGACGGGAATTCACCCCTCCACTTT.

The chain joins TRBV5-1 to TRBJ2-7; D is ambiguous. CDR3 length equals 13 residues. Trimming took 7 bases from V and 2 from J, leaving 13 bases between them. Germline V gene lookup returns CDR1 SGHRS and CDR2 YFSETQ. CDR3 DNA sequence: TGCGCCAGCTCCCCTGAGCCGACCTACGAGCAGTACTTC. Its protein product is CASSPEPTYEQYF.

The V call is TRBV7-2, the J call TRBJ2-7; the match to TRBD2 covers 7 bases. V lost 5 bases to trimming and J lost 1 base; unmatched junction nucleotides: 8. This CDR3 has 15 residues. Germline CDR1 is SGHTA and CDR2 is FQGNSA. The CDR3 DNA reads TGTGCCAGCAGCCGAAGACTAGCTGGGTCCTACGAGCAGTACTTC. This encodes CASSRRLAGSYEQYF.

The chain couples TRBV28 to TRBJ2-2; TRBD1 agrees at 9 bases. Trimming cost V 3 bases and J 8 bases; bases outside gene matches: 16. Germline CDR1 reads MDHEN; CDR2 reads SYDVKM. CDR3 length: 18 residues. DNA for the CDR3: TGTGCCAGCAGTTTTCCGGGACAGGGACTAACCCCGCGGGGGGAGCTGTTTTTT. Translation gives CASSFPGQGLTPRGELFF.

The V gene is TRBV5-4, the J gene TRBJ2-5, with TRBD2 identical over 13 bases. CDR3 size: 19 residues. From germline, CDR1 is SGHNT and CDR2 YYREEE (reference sequence). The V and J ends lost 1 base and 5 bases, in that order; junction bases with no gene match: 14. CDR3 amino acids: CASSLLPGLAGYQAETQYF. CDR3 DNA sequence: TGTGCCAGCAGCTTGTTGCCGGGACTAGCGGGATACCAAGCGGAGACCCAGTACTTC. The variable domain in full, with the rest retrieved from reference TRBV5-4 and TRBJ2-5, is ETGVTQSPTHLIKTRGQQVTLRCSSQSGHNTVSWYQQALGQGPQFIFQYYREEENGRGNFPPRFSGLQFPNYSSELNVNALELDDSALYLCASSLLPGLAGYQAETQYFGPGTRLLVL.

The rearrangement links TRBV13 to TRBJ1-2, with 7 positions matching TRBD1. This CDR3 is built from 15 residues. After removal of 6 bases from V and 3 bases from J, the junction contained 10 bases not matched to a gene. Germline V gene data show CDR1 as PRHDT and CDR2 as FYEKMQ (reference sequence). CDR3 residues: CASRRTGTADYGYTF. CDR3 DNA sequence: TGTGCCAGCAGACGGACCGGGACAGCCGACTATGGCTACACCTTC.

V gene TRBV2 combines with J gene TRBJ1-2; TRBD1 agrees at 7 bases. This CDR3 is built from 14 residues. Per the germline V gene, CDR1 is SNHLY and CDR2 is FYNNEI. With V trimmed by 6 bases and J by 8 bases, 12 bases remained unmatched. The CDR3 loop is CASRPKGQTIGYTF. The CDR3, as DNA: TGTGCCAGCAGGCCGAAGGGACAGACCATCGGCTACACCTTC.

V is TRBV11-3 and J is TRBJ2-7, with TRBD2 as a possible D gene (5 bases). Germline CDR1 and CDR2: SGHNT and YENEEA. V gave up 1 base and J gave up 2 bases, with 15 bases separating them. The CDR3 extends over 16 amino acids. CDR3 sequence: CASSLADSTGTYEQYF. The CDR3 DNA reads TGTGCCAGCAGCTTAGCTGACTCGACGGGAACCTACGAGCAGTACTTC.

The chain couples TRBV28 to TRBJ1-1; possibly TRBD1 for D (5 bases). V lost 5 bases, J lost 11 bases, and 15 bases lay in between. Germline CDR1 MDHEN, CDR2 SYDVKM. The CDR3 runs to 12 residues. The CDR3 coding sequence is TGTGCCAGCAGTCCTCCAACAGGAGACGCTTTCTTT. Translation: CASSPPTGDAFF.

The chain carries TRBV2 and TRBJ1-1; D gene ambiguous. The V and J ends lost 5 bases and 9 bases respectively, with 10 bases between them. Germline V gene sequence: CDR1 SNHLY, CDR2 FYNNEI. CDR3 length: 11 amino acids. The CDR3 nucleotides read TGTGCCAGCAGTTTGGCTGAACAAGCTTTCTTT. It translates to CASSLAEQAFF.

The chain couples TRBV28 to TRBJ2-3, with D possibly TRBD2 on 5 matching bases. Germline V lookup: CDR1 MDHEN, CDR2 SYDVKM. CDR3 length: 11 residues. Trimming pared 9 bases from V and 12 bases from J, leaving 16 bases between. CDR3 bases: TGTGCCAGTTCGAGCGGCAGGCCACAGTATTTT. It specifies CASSSGRPQYF. Based on the CDR3 plus reference TRBV28 and TRBJ2-3, the full variable domain is DVKVTQSSRYLVKRTGEKVFLECVQDMDHENMFWYRQDPGLGLRLIYFSYDVKMKEKGDIPEGYSVSREKKERFSLILESASTNQTSMYLCASSSGRPQYFGPGTRLTVL.